A selection of T cell receptor beta chains follows, all from one sample in a study of shared clonotypes between healthy human individuals. TCRdb's table, derived via immunoSEQ multiplex PCR, lists solely in-frame clones and lacks some. The sample shows hundreds of thousands of clones, approximately 79% of them seen only once. Input material: memory CD4+ T cells sorted from blood. These receptor sequences come from a woman under 40 in good health. Both conserved end residues are part of each CDR3.

J gene | V gene | CDR3 protein
TRBJ1-2 | TRBV7-9 | CASSHNNQDRVSGYTF
TRBJ2-7 | TRBV19 | CATTGQGTYEQYF
TRBJ2-1 | TRBV4-2 | CASSQDYTSTYNEQFF
TRBJ2-1 | TRBV28 | CASSLGQGEFF
TRBJ2-7 | TRBV30 | CAWSVLETGHYEQYF
TRBJ2-3 | TRBV6-1 | CASSETGSRADTQYF
TRBJ2-1 | TRBV5-1 | CASSLFVGREQFF
TRBJ1-3 | TRBV28 | CASSFAGSGNTIYF
TRBJ1-5 | TRBV6-1 | CASSELGQGFNQPQHF
TRBJ2-7 | TRBV27 | CASSRDFSYEQYF
TRBJ1-3 | TRBV5-4 | CASSSRLQFSGNTIYF
TRBJ1-3 | TRBV19 | CASSIVTWNSGNTIYF
TRBJ2-3 | TRBV18 | CASSHKQENTDTQYF
TRBJ1-1 | TRBV7-9 | CAGVRDTEAFF
TRBJ1-1 | TRBV25-1 | CASSESSFLGTAGTEAFF
TRBJ2-7 | TRBV5-4 | CASSFSIKPYEQYF
TRBJ2-2 | TRBV4-1 | CASSRGLAGGYTGELFF
TRBJ2-3 | TRBV5-6 | CASSRTGSGFTDTQYF
TRBJ2-7 | TRBV6-1 | CASSGRAGANDEQYF
TRBJ2-1 | TRBV5-1 | CASSLAPTGDNEQFF
TRBJ2-5 | TRBV7-9 | CASRSGRALETQYF
TRBJ1-1 | TRBV15 | CATSRDLWGPRGEAFF
TRBJ2-2 | TRBV29-1 | CSVDGGTGFGELFF
TRBJ2-3 | TRBV27 | CASSLVAGEGTDTQYF
TRBJ2-2 | TRBV27 | CAIAELNTGELFF
TRBJ1-1 | TRBV7-3 | CASSPWALGTEAFF
TRBJ2-7 | TRBV27 | CASTSRPPGQGLYEQYF
TRBJ1-5 | TRBV2 | CASSPDFSNQPQHF
TRBJ2-7 | TRBV7-9 | CASSPDRRGTYEQYF
TRBJ2-5 | TRBV10-2 | CASGLAGETQYF
TRBJ2-3 | TRBV9 | CASSALWGLPPGADTQYF
TRBJ2-3 | TRBV11-1 | CASSGTPHAQDTQYF
TRBJ1-4 | TRBV5-4 | CASLTKIRVGEKLFF
TRBJ2-4 | TRBV29-1 | CSVDGLGTGGVGIQYF
TRBJ2-7 | TRBV6-1 | CASSEKGISYEQYF
TRBJ2-5 | TRBV20-1 | CSASRVAQYF
TRBJ1-4 | TRBV6-5 | CASSYSFSRGEKLFF
TRBJ2-4 | TRBV14 | CASSQPGTMDIQYF
TRBJ1-3 | TRBV28 | CASSSLGYADSGGSGNTIYF
TRBJ2-1 | TRBV5-1 | CASSGLGRGSSYNEQFF
TRBJ2-3 | TRBV5-1 | CASSLASSGHTDTQYF
TRBJ1-1 | TRBV28 | CASSPPDPFEAFF
TRBJ2-7 | TRBV11-2 | CASSHPLGAGEGEQYF
TRBJ1-5 | TRBV2 | CASSISRQGFNQPQHF
TRBJ1-1 | TRBV2 | CASEGGGESKAFF
TRBJ2-2 | TRBV11-2 | CASSPTRTGELFF
TRBJ1-4 | TRBV7-2 | CASSPRAQRNEKLFF